This is a list of T cell receptor beta chains from one sample in a study of T cells in Graves' hyperthyroidism and ophthalmopathy. TCRdb called the multiplex PCR reads again in MiXCR, with one record for every CDR3 protein. The table includes 500,000 to 550,000 distinct CDR3 sequences, more than 20% detected once. Sequenced input: blood. The origin of the receptors is a man between 18 and 35 years old with Graves' hyperthyroidism. CDR3s include the opening cysteine and the closing phenylalanine or tryptophan. D genes are given only for firm matches. Some rows mark clone size as missing; the rest say once, few, many or name a class of expanded clone.

-,TRBV20-1,many,TRBJ1-2,TGCAGTGCTAGTCCACCCGGGACAAGTTATGGCTACACCTTC,CSASPPGTSYGYTF
-,TRBV5-1,-,TRBJ2-7,TGCGCCAGCAGCCCCTACACCGGTGGGGACGAGCAGTACTTC,CASSPYTGGDEQYF
-,TRBV12-3/TRBV12-4,many,TRBJ2-6,TGTGCCAGCAGCCCACGGAGACATCATACCTCTGGGGCCAACGTCCTGACTTTC,CASSPRRHHTSGANVLTF
-,TRBV7-8,-,TRBJ2-7,TGTGCCAGCAGCCCTGAGACGGATTTCTACGAGCAGTACTTC,CASSPETDFYEQYF
-,TRBV4-2,-,TRBJ1-5,TGTGCCAGCAGCCAAGAATGGGCAGGGTCCCAGCCCCAGCATTTT,CASSQEWAGSQPQHF
TRBD2,TRBV28,many,TRBJ2-7,TGTGCCAGCAGTTCCGTTAGCGGGGGAGACTACGAGCAGTACTTC,CASSSVSGGDYEQYF
TRBD1,TRBV20-1,many,TRBJ1-2,TGCAGTGCTCCCGACACAAGACAGGGGGATCGTGGCTACACCTTC,CSAPDTRQGDRGYTF
TRBD1,TRBV5-6,many,TRBJ2-7,TGTGCCAGCAGCCTGACAGGGGTCCCCTACGAGCAGTACTTC,CASSLTGVPYEQYF
TRBD1,TRBV19,many,TRBJ2-7,TGTGCCAGTAGCACAGGGGGGACCTCCTACGAGCAGTACTTC,CASSTGGTSYEQYF
-,TRBV11-2,-,TRBJ2-5,TGTGCCAGCAGCTCCTACTACACCAGTGGAGAGACCCAGTACTTC,CASSSYYTSGETQYF
-,TRBV7-8,many,TRBJ2-7,TGTGCCAGCAGCTTAGACCGGGGAGGTGAGCAGTACTTC,CASSLDRGGEQYF
-,TRBV6-5,many,TRBJ1-1,TGTGCCAGCAGTTACTTTGGACGAGCTGAAGCTTTCTTT,CASSYFGRAEAFF
-,TRBV20-1,-,TRBJ1-5,TGCAGTGCTAGCTATGGACAACTTAGCAATCAGCCCCAGCATTTT,CSASYGQLSNQPQHF
TRBD2,TRBV10-1,-,TRBJ2-5,TGCGCCAGCAGTGAGTCGACTAGCGGCCAAGAGACCCAGTACTTC,CASSESTSGQETQYF
-,TRBV19,-,TRBJ1-5,TGTGCCAGTAGTACAGGGACGGTAAGGAATCAGCCCCAGCATTTT,CASSTGTVRNQPQHF
-,TRBV12-3/TRBV12-4,-,TRBJ2-5,TGTGCCAGCGCCCCTGGGCGGGAGACCCAGTACTTC,CASAPGRETQYF
-,TRBV24-1,few,TRBJ1-2,TGTGCCACCAGTGATTGGGGACAACTTGGCTACACCTTC,CATSDWGQLGYTF
-,TRBV12-3/TRBV12-4,-,TRBJ1-1,TGTGCCAGCAGTTTTCGATCTTTGGCGGAGGATTTGAACACTGAAGCTTTCTTT,CASSFRSLAEDLNTEAFF
-,TRBV6-1,many,TRBJ2-7,TGTGCCAGCAGTGAAGGGACAACACTCTCCTACGAGCAGTACTTC,CASSEGTTLSYEQYF
-,TRBV6-1,-,TRBJ1-1,TGTGCCAGCAGGGCTGGCGGCTTCTCTGAAGCTTTCTTT,CASRAGGFSEAFF
TRBD1,TRBV20-1,many,TRBJ2-7,TGCAGTGCAAGGCCCCAGGGGGCCCCCTACGAGCAGTACTTC,CSARPQGAPYEQYF
-,TRBV2,few,TRBJ1-1,TGTGCCAGCCTCCCCGAAAACACTGAAGCTTTCTTT,CASLPENTEAFF
-,TRBV27,many,TRBJ1-5,TGTGCCAGCATGGTGAGGGGGGCGGGTCAGCCCCAGCATTTT,CASMVRGAGQPQHF
TRBD1,TRBV6-1,few,TRBJ1-2,TGTGCCAGCAGTGAAACAGGGGTCTATGGCTACACCTTC,CASSETGVYGYTF
-,TRBV20-1,many,TRBJ1-5,TGCAGTGCTAGGGGGCAGGGTGATCAGCCCCAGCATTTT,CSARGQGDQPQHF
-,TRBV28,-,TRBJ1-3,TGTGCCAGCAGCACCCCAGGAGGAACCTTCTCTGGAAACACCATATATTTT,CASSTPGGTFSGNTIYF
TRBD1,TRBV19,many,TRBJ1-5,TGTGCCAGTAGATCAACAGGGGCTAGCAATCAGCCCCAGCATTTT,CASRSTGASNQPQHF
-,TRBV20-1,few,TRBJ1-6,TGCAGTGCTAGGGGCGGTACCTCCTATAATTCACCCCTCCACTTT,CSARGGTSYNSPLHF
-,TRBV20-1,-,TRBJ1-2,TGCAGTGCTAGATTCTTCGCTGGAGCTAACTATGGCTACACCTTC,CSARFFAGANYGYTF
TRBD2,TRBV20-1,few,TRBJ2-4,TGCAGTGCTCCCCGGGTAGCGGGGGGAAAAAACATTCAGTACTTC,CSAPRVAGGKNIQYF
TRBD1,TRBV30,many,TRBJ1-5,TGTGCCTGGAGTAGGGGACAGGGCTATCAGCCCCAGCATTTT,CAWSRGQGYQPQHF
-,TRBV11-1,many,TRBJ1-5,TGTGCCAGCAGCTTAGCGCTAAAATCACTTCGTCACAGAGCAAGTCAGCCCCAGCATTTT,CASSLALKSLRHRASQPQHF
-,TRBV4-1,-,TRBJ1-2,TGCGCCAGCAGCCAAGCGTTGGGCCACGGCTACACCTTC,CASSQALGHGYTF
-,TRBV28,-,TRBJ2-2,TGTGCCAGCAGTTTAGACGACTCGATCACCGGGGAGCTGTTTTTT,CASSLDDSITGELFF
-,TRBV4-1,-,TRBJ2-3,TGCGCCAGCAGCCAAGAAGGCACCCAGGTGGGAGCGGATACGCAGTATTTT,CASSQEGTQVGADTQYF
-,TRBV2,few,TRBJ1-5,TGTGCCAGCAGGTCCACAGGGCAGGGGCCCCAGCATTTT,CASRSTGQGPQHF
-,TRBV7-2,many,TRBJ2-5,TGTGCCAGCAGCTTAGGTCTACCCGAGAAGGCCCAGTACTTC,CASSLGLPEKAQYF
-,TRBV6-1,-,TRBJ1-5,TGTGCCAGCAGTGCTCGTAGGGGTCAGCCCCAGCATTTT,CASSARRGQPQHF
-,TRBV4-1,-,TRBJ1-3,TGCGCCAGCAGCCAAGGACCCCAGAGCTCTGGAAACACCATATATTTT,CASSQGPQSSGNTIYF
-,TRBV6-5,many,TRBJ1-2,TGTGCCAGCAGCGCGATTGGGAGCTATGGCTACACCTTC,CASSAIGSYGYTF
-,TRBV6-2/TRBV6-3,-,TRBJ1-3,TGTGCCAGCCTCTCGCCAGGGCCAGGAAACACCATATATTTT,CASLSPGPGNTIYF
-,TRBV6-1,-,TRBJ2-7,TGTGCCAGCAGGAGACGGTACCCCTACGAGCAGTACTTC,CASRRRYPYEQYF
-,TRBV2,-,TRBJ2-4,TGTGCCAGCAGTGTTGACACACCAGCCAAAAACATTCAGTACTTC,CASSVDTPAKNIQYF
-,TRBV12-3/TRBV12-4,-,TRBJ1-2,TGTGCCAGCAGTTTAGAAGGCAAGCCCGGCTACACCTTC,CASSLEGKPGYTF
-,TRBV12-3/TRBV12-4,-,TRBJ1-1,TGTGCCAGTTCAGGGGCAGGGAAGAGCACTGAAGCTTTCTTT,CASSGAGKSTEAFF